Sequencing of this T cell receptor (beta chain) was carried out in a study of T cell responses to AZD1222 COVID-19 vaccine. Study-level findings and limits: The donor group comprised mostly white British people and more females; the analysis possibly underestimated clonal diversity. No repertoire was sampled before or during the peak T cell response, only after it.

Pooling covered second doses at about 4 or about 12 weeks. This CDR3 is built from 13 residues. The V gene lost 5 bases and the J gene lost 8 bases, with 15 bases spanning the gap. In germline, CDR1 is MNHEY, CDR2 SMNVEV (reference sequence). Assay: immunoSEQ multiplex PCR; the TCRdb copy retains only in-frame clones and omits some. The sample comprises 130,000 to 150,000 clones, over 85% of which are singletons, and roughly 1.5% rests with the top ten. With respect to this clone: Its antigen is not identified.

The material sequenced was peripheral blood, taken 28 days after the second AZD1222 dose. The origin of this receptor is an adult who received the AZD1222 COVID-19 vaccine. This chain uses TRBV27 with TRBJ1-1; D is undetermined. CDR3 loop: CASSPETSLEAFF. DNA for the CDR3: TGTGCCAGCAGTCCAGAAACAAGCTTGGAAGCTTTCTTT.